Presented here are 16 T cell receptor beta chains from one specimen sequenced in a study of T cell clonotyping in hematopoietic cell transplantation. Only in-frame clones appear in the TCRdb table, and some are missing; sequencing was by immunoSEQ multiplex PCR. This sample has 7,000 or so clones, with about 86% found just once. Time point reported: recipient sample about 28 days before transplant, after cytoreduction. The specimen comprised peripheral blood mononuclear cells, sampled before stem cell transplant. The receptor set was obtained from a man aged 30-40 years with acute myeloid leukemia. Some clones in this sample may be carry-over from other donors' samples.

This rearrangement joins TRBV4-3 to TRBJ2-5; D uncertain. The DNA end lines up better with TRBJ2-7; the J call may be wrong. CDR1 and CDR2 from the germline V gene are LGHNA and YSLEER. This CDR3 region has 15 residues. CDR3 amino acids: CASSPEWAPTYEQYF. Here the CDR3 DNA reads TGCGCCAGCAGCCCGGAGTGGGCGCCTACCTACGAGCAGTACTTC.

The rearrangement uses TRBV4-3 and TRBJ2-5, with D tentatively TRBD2 (5 bases). Trimming took off 1 base at V and 4 bases at J, with 19 bases between the two ends. CDR3 length: 17 amino acids. Looked up from germline, CDR1 is LGHNA and CDR2 is YSLEER. The CDR3 region has the DNA TGCGCCAGCAGCCAAGGATCTGTTGGGAGTTGGTCAGAGACCCAGTACTTC. Amino acid sequence: CASSQGSVGSWSETQYF.

This clone showed up just once. The chain uses TRBV4-1 and TRBJ2-3; a possible D gene is TRBD2 (6 bases). This CDR3 has 18 amino acids. Trimming shortened V by 4 bases and J by 4 bases, and 24 bases separated the two germline ends. Germline V gives CDR1 MGHRA, CDR2 YSYEKL. In nucleotides, the CDR3 is TGCGCCAGCAGCCGGCCCCCCCTCAGCTTAGCGGCCCCAGATACGCAGTATTTT. This sequence encodes CASSRPPLSLAAPDTQYF.

The V gene is TRBV5-1, the J gene TRBJ2-7; 9 bases are a match to TRBD2. The CDR3 has 15 residues. Germline CDR1 and CDR2: SGHRS and YFSETQ. V gave up 3 bases and J gave up 2 bases; unmatched junction bases: 6. This CDR3 is CASSSSGGPAYEQYF. In DNA, the CDR3 is TGCGCCAGCAGCTCCAGCGGGGGGCCGGCCTACGAGCAGTACTTC.

This clone has more than one count but fewer than ten. The rearrangement links TRBV5-6 to TRBJ1-4; maybe TRBD1 (6 bases). CDR1 and CDR2 from the germline V gene are SGHDT and YYEEEE. The CDR3 spans 17 residues. The germline V and J ends were trimmed by 0 bases and 4 bases, with 16 bases remaining between them. CDR3 DNA sequence: TGTGCCAGCAGCTTGGGGGCGACAGGCCCCATTAATGAAAAACTGTTTTTT. Protein product: CASSLGATGPINEKLFF.

The chain employs TRBV5-1 and TRBJ2-1, with 13 bases lining up with TRBD2. This CDR3 is built from 15 residues. The germline V gene encodes CDR1 SGHRS and CDR2 YFSETQ. V trimming: 4 bases; J trimming: 7 bases; junction bases outside the gene matches: 5. CDR3 DNA sequence: TGCGCCAGCAGCCTACTAGCGGGAGGGGGAAATGAGCAGTTCTTC. Its protein is CASSLLAGGGNEQFF.

This rearrangement joins TRBV7-2 to TRBJ1-3; D ambiguous. This CDR3 has 17 amino acids. Trimming cost V 1 base and J 0 bases, with 13 bases left between them. Germline CDR1 and CDR2: SGHTA and FQGNSA. The DNA for the CDR3 is TGTGCCAGCAGCTTAGTGAGCCGCTTTATCTCTGGAAACACCATATATTTT. Protein product: CASSLVSRFISGNTIYF.

The chain carries TRBV6-5 and TRBJ1-2; D call uncertain. Germline values: CDR1 MNHEY, CDR2 SVGAGI. The V end lost 7 bases, the J end lost 4 bases, and 13 bases lay between the germline ends. The CDR3 loop spans 13 amino acids. In DNA, the CDR3 is TGTGCCAGCACCTCACAGATGGGCTATGGCTACACCTTC. Translation gives CASTSQMGYGYTF.

This chain links TRBV27 with TRBJ2-7; 7 nucleotides match TRBD1. The germline V gene encodes CDR1 MNHEY and CDR2 SMNVEV (reference sequence). The junction had 13 bases not matched to a gene; V was cut back by 7 bases and J by 4 bases. The CDR3 totals 15 residues. CDR3 loop: CASTRDPGGIYEQYF. In nucleotides, the CDR3 is TGTGCCAGCACCCGCGACCCAGGGGGTATTTACGAGCAGTACTTC.

The genes are TRBV7-8 and TRBJ2-1, with D possibly being TRBD2 (5 bases). This CDR3 spans 18 amino acids. The germline V gene has CDR1 SGHVS and CDR2 FQNEAQ. Trimming removed 1 base from V and 4 bases from J, with 20 bases in between. The CDR3 sequence is CASSLGADISSGYNEQFF. As DNA, the CDR3 is TGTGCCAGCAGCTTAGGCGCCGACATATCCTCGGGGTACAATGAGCAGTTCTTC.

The chain links TRBV9 to TRBJ1-2, with 9 bases aligning to TRBD1. This CDR3 region has 16 residues. The germline gives CDR1 SGDLS, CDR2 YYNGEE. Unmatched junction bases numbered 15, after V lost 4 bases and J lost 8 bases. CDR3 in amino acids: CASSPTPGQGVEGYTF. CDR3 in DNA: TGTGCCAGCAGCCCTACCCCGGGACAGGGTGTCGAAGGCTACACCTTC.

This chain joins TRBV6-1 and TRBJ2-7; maybe TRBD2 (6 bases). The CDR3 extends over 13 amino acids. The germline gives CDR1 MNHNS, CDR2 SASEGT. V lost 7 bases to trimming and J lost 3 bases, with 13 bases between them. This CDR3 reads CASKHGGLYEQYF. In DNA form, the CDR3 reads TGTGCCAGCAAACACGGAGGGCTCTACGAGCAGTACTTC.

The chain links TRBV11-3 to TRBJ1-2; 9 bases map to TRBD1. The CDR3 runs to 16 residues. CDR1 and CDR2 from the germline V gene are SGHNT and YENEEA. V trimming: 1 base; J trimming: 7 bases; junction bases outside the gene matches: 10. The chain's CDR3 is CASSLGGTGQSSGYTF. DNA for the CDR3: TGTGCCAGCAGCTTAGGGGGGACAGGGCAATCTTCTGGCTACACCTTC.

The gene calls are TRBV7-9 and TRBJ2-1; TRBD1 matches at 7 bases. The ends lost 2 bases at V and 14 bases at J; junction bases unmatched: 6. CDR1 is SEHNR, CDR2 FQNEAQ, per germline (reference sequence). The CDR3 is made up of 12 amino acids. The CDR3 is CASSLKGAVKFF. In DNA form, the CDR3 reads TGTGCCAGCAGCTTAAAGGGGGCGGTTAAGTTCTTC.

CDR3 coding DNA: TGTGCCAGCAGTGATGATGGAGCGGGGAATGAGCAGTTCTTC. Translation gives CASSDDGAGNEQFF. The chain couples TRBV25-1 to TRBJ2-1, with TRBD2 matching 7 bases. V trimming: 3 bases; J trimming: 7 bases; junction bases outside the gene matches: 6. CDR3 size: 14 residues. Germline CDR1 and CDR2: MGHDK and SYGVNS.

V usage is TRBV9 and J usage is TRBJ2-2; TRBD2 matches 7 bases. CDR1 SGDLS and CDR2 YYNGEE come from the germline V gene. The trim removed 2 bases at V and 1 base at J, leaving 8 bases unmatched. CDR3 length: 17 amino acids. The CDR3 nucleotides read TGTGCCAGCAGCGTTACAAGGGCTAGCGGGAACACCGGGGAGCTGTTTTTT. It is translated as CASSVTRASGNTGELFF.